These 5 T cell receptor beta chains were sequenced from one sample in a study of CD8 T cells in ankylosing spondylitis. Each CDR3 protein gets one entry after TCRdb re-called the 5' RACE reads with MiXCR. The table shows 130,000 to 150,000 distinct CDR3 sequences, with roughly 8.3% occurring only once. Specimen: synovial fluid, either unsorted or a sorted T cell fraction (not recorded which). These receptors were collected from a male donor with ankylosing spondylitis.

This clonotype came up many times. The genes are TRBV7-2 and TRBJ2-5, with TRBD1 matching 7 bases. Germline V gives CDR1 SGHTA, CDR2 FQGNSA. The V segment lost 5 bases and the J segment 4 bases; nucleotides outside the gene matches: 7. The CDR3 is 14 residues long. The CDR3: CASSANRGRETQYF. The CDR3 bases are TGTGCCAGCAGCGCGAACAGGGGACGAGAGACCCAGTACTTC.

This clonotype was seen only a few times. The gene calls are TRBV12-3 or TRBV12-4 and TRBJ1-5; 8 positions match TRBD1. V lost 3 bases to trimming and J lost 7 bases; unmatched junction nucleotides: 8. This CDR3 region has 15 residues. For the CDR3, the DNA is TGTGCCAGCAGTTTTTCTCAGGGGGCGCTCCAGCCCCAGCATTTT. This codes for CASSFSQGALQPQHF.

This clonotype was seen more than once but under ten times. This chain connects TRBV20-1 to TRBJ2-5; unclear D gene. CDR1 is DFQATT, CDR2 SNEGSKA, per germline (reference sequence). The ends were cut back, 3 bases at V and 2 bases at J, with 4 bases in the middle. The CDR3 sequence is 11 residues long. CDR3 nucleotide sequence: TGCAGTGCTAGCAGACAAGAGACCCAGTACTTC. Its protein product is CSASRQETQYF.

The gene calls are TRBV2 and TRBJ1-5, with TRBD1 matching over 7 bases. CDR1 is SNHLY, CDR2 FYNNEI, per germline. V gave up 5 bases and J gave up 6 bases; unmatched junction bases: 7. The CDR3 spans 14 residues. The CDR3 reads CASSKQGGSQPQHF. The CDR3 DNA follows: TGTGCCAGCAGTAAGCAGGGGGGTAGTCAGCCCCAGCATTTT.

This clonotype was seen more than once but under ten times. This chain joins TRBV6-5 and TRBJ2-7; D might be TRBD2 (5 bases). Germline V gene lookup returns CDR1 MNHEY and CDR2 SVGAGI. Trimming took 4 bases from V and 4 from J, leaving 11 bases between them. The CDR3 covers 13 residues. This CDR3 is CASSLLSGYEQYF. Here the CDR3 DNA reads TGTGCCAGCAGTTTACTCTCGGGGTACGAGCAGTACTTC.